Each of the 17 T cell receptor beta chains below was sequenced from the same sample in a study of T cells in Graves' hyperthyroidism and ophthalmopathy. Amplification of TCR beta CDR3 regions was performed using RNA transcripts as template. TCR CDR3 regions were first amplified by RT-PCR with HTBI primers. TCRdb redid the calling of the multiplex PCR reads with MiXCR, one entry per CDR3 protein. Of nearly 750,000 distinct CDR3 sequences listed, around 40% are singletons. Sequencing input: blood. Receptors originate from a woman in her thirties or forties with Graves' hyperthyroidism.

This clonotype was seen at least ten times. V usage is TRBV6-6 and J usage is TRBJ1-1; no reliable D call. The germline V and J ends were trimmed by 0 bases and 0 bases, with 2 bases remaining between them. CDR1 is MNHNY and CDR2 is SVGAGI in the germline V gene (reference sequence). The CDR3 runs 13 residues. The CDR3 sequence is CASSYSVNTEAFF. Here the CDR3 DNA reads TGTGCCAGCAGTTACTCGGTGAACACTGAAGCTTTCTTT.

The chain joins TRBV4-1 to TRBJ1-1; perhaps TRBD1 as D (5 bases). This CDR3 contains 15 residues. Germline V gene lookup returns CDR1 MGHRA and CDR2 YSYEKL. V was shortened by 0 bases and J by 2 bases, with 10 bases between the two germline ends. CDR3 bases: TGCGCCAGCAGCCAAGACAGGGCCGGAAACACTGAAGCTTTCTTT. Protein product: CASSQDRAGNTEAFF.

The rearrangement uses TRBV19 and TRBJ1-5, with 8 positions matching TRBD1. The J segment lost 5 bases and the V segment lost 9 bases, leaving 15 bases of the junction unmatched. The V gene's germline CDR1 is LNHDA and CDR2 SQIVND (reference sequence). This CDR3 is 16 amino acids long. This CDR3 is CASSLAGGQGDQPQHF. CDR3 bases: TGTGCCAGCAGCTTAGCGGGAGGACAGGGAGATCAGCCCCAGCATTTT.

The chain joins TRBV7-8 to TRBJ1-5; D is perhaps TRBD1 (5 bases). There are 15 residues in the CDR3. V lost 0 bases to trimming and J lost 11 bases, with 17 bases between them. Germline CDR1 SGHVS, CDR2 FQNEAQ. The CDR3 DNA is TGTGCCAGCAGCTTAGCGGGACTAGCGGGAGAGACCCAGCATTTT. This sequence encodes CASSLAGLAGETQHF. The variable domain in full, with the rest retrieved from reference TRBV7-8 and TRBJ1-5, is GAGVSQSPRYKVAKRGQDVALRCDPISGHVSLFWYQQALGQGPEFLTYFQNEAQLDKSGLPSDRFFAERPEGSVSTLKIQRTQQEDSAVYLCASSLAGLAGETQHFGDGTRLSIL.

The gene calls are TRBV7-2 and TRBJ2-2, with 11 positions matching TRBD2. Germline assignment: CDR1 SGHTA and CDR2 FQGNSA. Unmatched junction bases numbered 7, after V lost 5 bases and J lost 5 bases. This CDR3 contains 16 residues. The CDR3 protein is CASSQGTSGPTGELFF. CDR3 nucleotide sequence: TGTGCCAGCAGCCAAGGGACTAGCGGCCCAACCGGGGAGCTGTTTTTT.

This clonotype was counted many times. The chain links TRBV7-3 to TRBJ2-5; 7 bases map to TRBD2. Germline trimming cut 5 bases from V and 5 bases from J; bases unmatched to any gene: 11. Germline-derived CDR1 and CDR2 are SGHTA and FQGTGA. CDR3 size: 15 residues. CDR3 bases: TGTGCCAGCAGCAAAGGGGACTACCTAGACGAGACCCAGTACTTC. Its translation is CASSKGDYLDETQYF.

This chain joins TRBV5-1 and TRBJ2-2; D remains unclear. The CDR3 length is 14 residues. Trimming stripped 4 bases from V and 5 bases from J, with 12 bases between. Germline V gives CDR1 SGHRS, CDR2 YFSETQ. CDR3 DNA: TGCGCCAGCAGCCCAGAGACCGGAACCGGGGAGCTGTTTTTT. Encoded protein: CASSPETGTGELFF.

This clonotype was seen repeatedly, ten times or more. This rearrangement joins TRBV7-8 to TRBJ1-1, with a tentative D call TRBD1 (5 bases). This CDR3 comprises 14 residues. Germline V gives CDR1 SGHVS, CDR2 FQNEAQ. Trimming cost V 5 bases and J 0 bases, with 10 bases left between them. Written as DNA, the CDR3 is TGTGCCAGCAGCAATGGGGGGGTGAACACTGAAGCTTTCTTT. Its translation: CASSNGGVNTEAFF. The whole variable domain, remainder taken from reference TRBV7-8 and TRBJ1-1, is GAGVSQSPRYKVAKRGQDVALRCDPISGHVSLFWYQQALGQGPEFLTYFQNEAQLDKSGLPSDRFFAERPEGSVSTLKIQRTQQEDSAVYLCASSNGGVNTEAFFGQGTRLTVV.

The chain couples TRBV19 to TRBJ1-2; the D gene is possibly TRBD1 (6 bases). The V gene's germline CDR1 is LNHDA and CDR2 SQIVND (reference sequence). Deletions cut 7 bases from V and 8 bases from J, with 20 bases between. This CDR3 region has 14 residues. Here the CDR3 reads CASKGGGRSFGYTF. The CDR3 coding sequence is TGTGCCAGTAAAGGGGGGGGTCGGTCGTTCGGCTACACCTTC.

V is TRBV20-1 and J is TRBJ2-5; TRBD2 aligns across 8 bases. The CDR3 covers 14 residues. Germline CDR1 DFQATT, CDR2 SNEGSKA (reference sequence). Trimming at V came to 2 bases and at J to 11 bases, leaving 13 bases not matched to a gene. CDR3 sequence (DNA): TGCAGTGCTAGAATAGCGGGGATCACAGATACGCAGTACTTC. It yields the protein CSARIAGITDTQYF.

This clonotype was picked up many times. The chain uses TRBV19 and TRBJ2-5, with a tentative D call TRBD2 (5 bases). The length of the CDR3 is 13 residues. Trimming cost V 3 bases and J 5 bases, with 10 bases left between them. Germline lookup yields CDR1 LNHDA and CDR2 SQIVND (reference sequence). Here the CDR3 reads CASSILLAETQYF. The CDR3, as DNA: TGTGCCAGTAGTATCCTCCTAGCTGAGACCCAGTACTTC.

V gene TRBV19 combines with J gene TRBJ1-2, with 9 positions matching TRBD1. Germline CDR1 and CDR2: LNHDA and SQIVND (reference sequence). The CDR3 contains 15 residues. V trimming: 6 bases; J trimming: 1 base; junction bases outside the gene matches: 6. CDR3: CASSAPDRGNYGYTF. CDR3 DNA sequence: TGTGCCAGTAGCGCGCCGGACAGGGGTAACTATGGCTACACCTTC.

This clonotype was counted ten times or more. CDR3 in DNA: TGTGCCAGCAGTTTATCGGGAACAGGGAGGGCTTCACCCCTCCACTTT. It translates to CASSLSGTGRASPLHF. The J gene is TRBJ1-6, the V gene TRBV27, with D tentatively TRBD1 (6 bases). Trimming left V 0 bases short and J 9 bases short, with 15 bases between. CDR3 size: 16 residues. CDR1 MNHEY and CDR2 SMNVEV come from the germline V gene (reference sequence).

At least ten counts were recorded for this clonotype. This chain uses TRBV29-1 with TRBJ1-1; D not certain. V lost 8 bases, J lost 0 bases, and 16 bases lay in between. Germline CDR1 and CDR2: SQVTM and ANQGSEA. The CDR3 covers 14 residues. The CDR3: CSTLGSGMNTEAFF. Written as DNA, the CDR3 is TGCAGCACGCTGGGCTCCGGTATGAACACTGAAGCTTTCTTT.

The chain employs TRBV7-2 and TRBJ1-2; D unclear. The CDR3 length is 12 residues. V lost 8 bases and J lost 4, with 11 bases in between. The V gene's germline CDR1 is SGHTA and CDR2 FQGNSA. The CDR3 DNA is TGTGCCAGCCAAATAGCGGGCTATGGCTACACCTTC. Translation: CASQIAGYGYTF.

This sequence joins TRBV19 and TRBJ2-7; tentatively, D is TRBD2 (5 bases). V was trimmed by 3 bases and J by 2 bases, leaving 20 bases between them. CDR1 is LNHDA, CDR2 SQIVND, per germline (reference sequence). The CDR3 extends over 17 amino acids. The CDR3 loop reads CASSMRGLPLFTYEQYF. CDR3 nucleotide sequence: TGTGCCAGTAGTATGCGCGGACTTCCACTATTCACCTACGAGCAGTACTTC.

This clonotype showed up many times. The J gene is TRBJ1-4, the V gene TRBV20-1; D uncertain. Per the germline V gene, CDR1 is DFQATT and CDR2 is SNEGSKA (reference sequence). The germline V and J ends were trimmed by 3 bases and 7 bases, with 12 bases remaining between them. The CDR3 has 13 residues. The CDR3 sequence is CSARGSHGEKLFF. CDR3 in DNA: TGCAGTGCTAGGGGGTCTCACGGTGAAAAACTGTTTTTT.